What follows are 12 T cell receptor beta chains derived from one specimen sequenced in a study of blood T cell repertoires in COVID-19. The data were produced by immunoSEQ multiplex PCR, yet TCRdb's version contains in-frame clones alone and is incomplete. The repertoire has 250,000 to 300,000 clones, 86% of them found once; the top ten carry roughly 13%. Sequencing was carried out using peripheral blood. These receptors originate from a woman between 65 and 79 years old with COVID-19, enrolled during active disease.

The genes are TRBV14 and TRBJ2-2, with TRBD1 matching over 9 bases. The V and J ends lost 4 bases and 4 bases, in that order; junction bases with no gene match: 10. The germline V gene encodes CDR1 SGHDN and CDR2 FVKESK. There are 17 residues in the CDR3. The CDR3 sequence is CASSPRDRAGSTGELFF. In DNA form, the CDR3 reads TGTGCCAGCAGCCCGAGGGACAGGGCGGGGAGCACCGGGGAGCTGTTTTTT.

This clone was seen a few times. The genes are TRBV5-1 and TRBJ2-7; TRBD1 agrees at 7 bases. CDR3 size: 15 residues. The germline CDR1 and CDR2 sequences are SGHRS and YFSETQ. The junction had 7 bases not matched to a gene; V was cut back by 4 bases and J by 0 bases. The CDR3 DNA reads TGCGCCAGCAGCCCGGACAGGTTTACCTCCTACGAGCAGTACTTC. This gives the protein CASSPDRFTSYEQYF.

The gene calls are TRBV14 and TRBJ2-1; 9 bases align to TRBD2. Losses at the gene ends were 4 bases for V and 4 bases for J; bases not matched to a gene: 11. The length of the CDR3 is 17 residues. CDR1 is SGHDN, CDR2 FVKESK, per germline. The CDR3 coding sequence is TGTGCCAGCAGCCGAACCCTTAGCGGGGGTATTTACAATGAGCAGTTCTTC. This sequence encodes CASSRTLSGGIYNEQFF.

The table lists this clone with many counts. The gene calls are TRBV6-5 and TRBJ1-5; 9 positions agree with TRBD1. The CDR3 runs 15 residues. The V segment lost 5 bases and the J segment 3 bases; nucleotides outside the gene matches: 5. In germline, CDR1 is MNHEY, CDR2 SVGAGI. CDR3 sequence (DNA): TGTGCCAGCAGTCTCGGGACAGGGACCAATCAGCCCCAGCATTTT. It encodes CASSLGTGTNQPQHF.

The chain carries TRBV5-4 and TRBJ2-7; 10 nucleotides match TRBD2. With 6 bases clipped from V and 2 bases from J, the junction kept 11 bases outside the gene matches. The CDR3 spans 16 residues. CDR1 and CDR2 from the germline V gene are SGHNT and YYREEE (reference sequence). DNA of the CDR3: TGTGCCAGCACCGCCTCCAACAGCGGGGGGGCCTACGAGCAGTACTTC. Its protein product is CASTASNSGGAYEQYF.

The chain links TRBV19 to TRBJ2-2; no clear D gene. The V end lost 5 bases, the J end lost 2 bases, and 12 bases lay between the germline ends. The CDR3 totals 15 residues. CDR1 LNHDA and CDR2 SQIVND come from the germline V gene (reference sequence). The CDR3 here is CASSGRYFNTGELFF. Here the CDR3 DNA reads TGTGCCAGTAGTGGTCGGTACTTCAACACCGGGGAGCTGTTTTTT.

This chain connects TRBV18 to TRBJ1-3, with 7 positions matching TRBD1. Trimming took 6 bases from V and 0 from J; bases not matched to a gene: 8. The CDR3 spans 16 residues. Per the germline V gene, CDR1 is KGHSH and CDR2 is LQKENI. This CDR3 is CASSMDRSLSGNTIYF. The CDR3 DNA reads TGTGCCAGCTCGATGGACAGGTCCCTCTCTGGAAACACCATATATTTT. Full variable domain (rest looked up from reference TRBV18 and TRBJ1-3): NAGVMQNPRHLVRRRGQEARLRCSPMKGHSHVYWYRQLPEEGLKFMVYLQKENIIDESGMPKERFSAEFPKEGPSILRIQQVVRGDSAAYFCASSMDRSLSGNTIYFGEGSWLTVV.

The J gene is TRBJ1-2, the V gene TRBV24-1, with a tentative D call TRBD1 (6 bases). Trimming removed 3 bases from V and 8 bases from J, with 12 bases in between. This CDR3 region has 13 residues. Germline lookup yields CDR1 KGHDR and CDR2 SFDVKD. CDR3 bases: TGTGCCACCAGTGATCTACAGGGACGGGGCTACACCTTC. This translates into CATSDLQGRGYTF.

The chain uses TRBV7-9 and TRBJ2-1; weak D call: TRBD2 (5 bases). CDR1 SEHNR and CDR2 FQNEAQ come from the germline V gene (reference sequence). The CDR3 has 15 amino acids. Trimming pared 5 bases from V and 0 bases from J, leaving 11 bases between. The CDR3: CASSPGLSSYNEQFF. The CDR3 region has the DNA TGTGCCAGCAGCCCCGGACTGTCCTCCTACAATGAGCAGTTCTTC.

The chain carries TRBV7-8 and TRBJ1-6; D possibly corresponds to TRBD1 (5 bases). The germline V gene encodes CDR1 SGHVS and CDR2 FQNEAQ. The CDR3 length is 17 residues. With 0 bases removed from V and 6 bases from J, the gap between germline ends came to 15 bases. This chain's CDR3 is CASSLARGLTINSPLHF. The CDR3 DNA follows: TGTGCCAGCAGCTTAGCGCGGGGGTTGACCATTAATTCACCCCTCCACTTT.

The chain has TRBV3-1 (or the pseudogene TRBV3-2) and TRBJ2-5; 15 bases match TRBD2. Per germline, CDR1 LGHDT and CDR2 YNNKEL (reference sequence). The CDR3 spans 13 residues. Trimming cost V 5 bases and J 9 bases; bases outside gene matches: 1. The CDR3 is CASSGLAGGPQYF. Written as DNA, the CDR3 is TGTGCCAGCAGCGGACTAGCGGGGGGGCCCCAGTACTTC.

The rearrangement joins TRBV28 to TRBJ1-5, with D tentatively TRBD1 (5 bases). Trimming cost V 5 bases and J 5 bases, with 13 bases left between them. Per the germline V gene, CDR1 is MDHEN and CDR2 is SYDVKM. The CDR3 loop spans 14 amino acids. This CDR3 is CASSPTTRDQPQHF. The CDR3 DNA is TGTGCCAGCAGTCCGACCACCAGGGATCAGCCCCAGCATTTT.